Listed here are 13 T cell receptor beta chains from one sample, sequenced in a study of blood T cell repertoires in COVID-19. Libraries were prepared by immunoSEQ multiplex PCR; TCRdb keeps only in-frame clonotypes and omits some of them. In the table there are about 180,000 clones, about 86% of which are singletons. The sequencing sample was made of peripheral blood. These receptor sequences come from a man in his fifties with active or convalescent COVID-19.

This rearrangement joins TRBV5-6 to TRBJ2-6, with TRBD1 matching 7 bases. Germline values: CDR1 SGHDT, CDR2 YYEEEE. V lost 5 bases to trimming and J lost 1 base; unmatched junction nucleotides: 12. The CDR3 runs 18 residues. The CDR3 loop reads CASRLVRDRESGANVLTF. In nucleotides, the CDR3 is TGTGCCAGCAGATTAGTCCGGGACAGAGAATCTGGGGCCAACGTCCTGACTTTC.

This sequence joins TRBV10-2 and TRBJ1-2; a weak D match, TRBD1 (5 bases). This CDR3 region has 13 residues. V dropped 8 bases and J dropped 0 bases, with 10 bases sitting between them. The V gene's germline CDR1 is WSHSY and CDR2 SAAADI. The CDR3 reads CASQTASNYGYTF. The CDR3 DNA reads as TGCGCCAGCCAGACAGCCTCTAACTATGGCTACACCTTC.

The rearrangement joins TRBV3-1 (or the pseudogene TRBV3-2) to TRBJ1-1; D is unresolved. The CDR3 covers 14 residues. Trimming removed 2 bases from V and 1 base from J, with 8 bases in between. Germline lookup yields CDR1 LGHDT and CDR2 YNNKEL (reference sequence). CDR3 in DNA: TGTGCCAGCAGCCAACCTCAGGAGAACACTGAAGCTTTCTTT. Translation: CASSQPQENTEAFF.

V is TRBV11-2 and J is TRBJ2-2; weak D call: TRBD2 (5 bases). The CDR3 consists of 13 residues. Germline CDR1 reads SGHAT; CDR2 reads FQNNGV. V was shortened by 7 bases and J by 7 bases, with 13 bases between the two germline ends. CDR3 bases: TGTGCCAGCAACCTCGGGGTAGACGGGGAGCTGTTTTTT. This gives the protein CASNLGVDGELFF.

V usage is TRBV30 and J usage is TRBJ1-1; the D gene is possibly TRBD1 (6 bases). This CDR3 comprises 13 residues. Trimming removed 7 bases from V and 2 bases from J, with 14 bases in between. Germline assignment: CDR1 GTSNPN and CDR2 SVGIG (reference sequence). CDR3 in amino acids: CASTGIGNTEAFF. The CDR3 DNA follows: TGTGCCTCAACAGGGATAGGCAACACTGAAGCTTTCTTT.

The chain uses TRBV28 and TRBJ1-1; a weak D match, TRBD1 (6 bases). The CDR3 is 13 residues long. Germline CDR1 reads MDHEN; CDR2 reads SYDVKM. Between the trimmed V and J ends, which lost 8 bases and 3 bases, there was a span of 13 bases. The chain's CDR3 is CASGTGLYTEAFF. CDR3 sequence (DNA): TGTGCCAGCGGTACAGGGCTCTACACTGAAGCTTTCTTT.

The chain employs TRBV6-5 and TRBJ2-7; the D is unclear. This CDR3 is 14 amino acids long. The V end lost 6 bases, the J end lost 1 base, and 13 bases lay between the germline ends. In germline, CDR1 is MNHEY, CDR2 SVGAGI. CDR3 region: CASRDASGSYEQYF. In DNA form, the CDR3 reads TGTGCCAGCAGAGACGCATCCGGGTCCTACGAGCAGTACTTC.

This chain joins TRBV27 and TRBJ2-7, with D maybe TRBD1 (5 bases). The germline CDR1 and CDR2 sequences are MNHEY and SMNVEV (reference sequence). This CDR3 spans 13 amino acids. The V end lost 7 bases, the J end lost 2 bases, and 12 bases lay between the germline ends. The CDR3 sequence is CASKGHTTYEQYF. The CDR3 nucleotides are TGTGCCAGCAAGGGGCATACGACCTACGAGCAGTACTTC.

This clone was recorded once. The V call is TRBV18, the J call TRBJ1-3; possibly TRBD1 for D (6 bases). Trimming pared 0 bases from V and 5 bases from J, leaving 8 bases between. The CDR3 length is 14 residues. Germline V gives CDR1 KGHSH, CDR2 LQKENI. DNA of the CDR3: TGTGCCAGCTCACCACCGGGGGCTCGAAACACCATATATTTT. Translation: CASSPPGARNTIYF.

In this sample, this clone turned up once. The V and J genes are TRBV28 and TRBJ1-4; 8 positions agree with TRBD1. This CDR3 region has 14 residues. J gave up 6 bases and V 6 bases, and 6 bases lay outside the gene matches. Germline V gene lookup returns CDR1 MDHEN and CDR2 SYDVKM. CDR3: CASSMDRVDEKLFF. CDR3 in DNA: TGTGCCAGCAGCATGGACAGGGTAGATGAAAAACTGTTTTTT.

The rearrangement links TRBV6-1 to TRBJ1-1, with 7 bases that match TRBD1. Germline V lookup: CDR1 MNHNS, CDR2 SASEGT. CDR3 length: 17 amino acids. V trimming: 4 bases; J trimming: 4 bases; junction bases outside the gene matches: 15. The CDR3 DNA sequence: TGTGCCAGCAGTGGACCGGGACAGCCCCCTTACGGCACTGAAGCTTTCTTT. Its protein is CASSGPGQPPYGTEAFF.

This clone was counted between two and nine times. This chain uses TRBV6-2 or TRBV6-3 with TRBJ2-1, with D possibly being TRBD1 (6 bases). Germline V gene data show CDR1 as MNHEY and CDR2 as SVGEGT. This CDR3 is 12 amino acids long. Trimming took off 5 bases at V and 7 bases at J, with 9 bases between the two ends. CDR3 loop: CASSGQNNEQFF. CDR3 nucleotides: TGTGCCAGCAGTGGACAGAATAATGAGCAGTTCTTC.

The chain combines TRBV27 with TRBJ1-6; D gene uncertain. The CDR3 runs 13 residues. Germline loops: CDR1 MNHEY, CDR2 SMNVEV (reference sequence). The germline V and J ends were trimmed by 2 bases and 7 bases, with 6 bases remaining between them. This chain's CDR3 is CASSLKPNSPLHF. CDR3 bases: TGTGCCAGCAGTTTAAAGCCGAATTCACCCCTCCACTTT.